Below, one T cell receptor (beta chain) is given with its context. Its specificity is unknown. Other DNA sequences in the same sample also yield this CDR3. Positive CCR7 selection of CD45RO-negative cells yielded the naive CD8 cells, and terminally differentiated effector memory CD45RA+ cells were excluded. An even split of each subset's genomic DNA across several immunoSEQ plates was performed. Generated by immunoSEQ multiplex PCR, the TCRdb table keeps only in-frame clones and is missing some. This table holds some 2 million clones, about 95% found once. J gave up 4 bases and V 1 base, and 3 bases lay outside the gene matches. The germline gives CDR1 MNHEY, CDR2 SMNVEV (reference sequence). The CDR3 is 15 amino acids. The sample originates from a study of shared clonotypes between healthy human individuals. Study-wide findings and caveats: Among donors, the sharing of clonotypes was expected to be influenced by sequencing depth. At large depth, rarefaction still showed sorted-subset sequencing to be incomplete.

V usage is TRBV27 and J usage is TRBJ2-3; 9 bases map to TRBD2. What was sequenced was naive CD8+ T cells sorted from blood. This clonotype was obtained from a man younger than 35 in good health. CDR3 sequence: CASSLLAGVADTQYF. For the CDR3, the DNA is TGTGCCAGCAGTTTATTAGCGGGAGTCGCAGATACGCAGTATTTT.